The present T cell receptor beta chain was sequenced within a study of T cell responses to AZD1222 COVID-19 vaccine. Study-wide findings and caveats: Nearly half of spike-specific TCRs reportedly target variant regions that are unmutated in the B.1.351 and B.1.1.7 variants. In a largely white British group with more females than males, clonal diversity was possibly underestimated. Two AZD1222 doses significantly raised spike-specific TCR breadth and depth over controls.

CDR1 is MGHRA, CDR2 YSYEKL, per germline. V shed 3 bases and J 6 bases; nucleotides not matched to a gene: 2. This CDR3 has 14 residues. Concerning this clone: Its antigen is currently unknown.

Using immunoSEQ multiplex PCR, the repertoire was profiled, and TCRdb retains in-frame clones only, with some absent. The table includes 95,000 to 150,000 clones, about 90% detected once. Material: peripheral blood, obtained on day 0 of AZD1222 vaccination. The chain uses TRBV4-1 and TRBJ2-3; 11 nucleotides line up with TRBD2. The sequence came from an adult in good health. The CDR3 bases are TGCGCCAGCAGCCACGGACTAGCGGGTGATACGCAGTATTTT. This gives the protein CASSHGLAGDTQYF.